The 8 T cell receptor beta chains below were found in one sample sequenced in a study of early T cells in non-severe SARS-CoV-2 infection (dated by TCRdb to the early 2020s). Library creation used 5' RACE. Instrument used: NextSeq 500. The public sequencing data were trimmed at Q25 with fastp and processed into clonotypes with MiXCR by TCRdb, which kept only in-frame beta chains. Entries are consolidated by CDR3 protein sequence, retaining the most common genes and DNA. In all, the sample holds some 48,000 distinct CDR3 sequences, and around 9.1% of those were seen once. 7.5% to 9% of the sample belongs to the ten largest clones. Sequenced: whole blood. These receptors originate from an adult who was a healthcare worker with PCR-confirmed SARS-CoV-2 infection or an uninfected control (not recorded which).

This chain joins TRBV24-1 and TRBJ2-5, with D possibly called TRBD1 or TRBD2 (5 bases each). The CDR3 has 13 amino acids. Trimming pared 5 bases from V and 2 bases from J, leaving 8 bases between. Germline V gene sequence: CDR1 KGHDR, CDR2 SFDVKD. CDR3 region: CATSGGAQETQYF. The DNA for the CDR3 is TGTGCCACCAGTGGAGGGGCTCAAGAGACCCAGTACTTC.

In this sample, this clonotype turned up many times. The chain uses TRBV5-8 and TRBJ2-1; D gene ambiguous. This CDR3 has 10 amino acids. Germline values: CDR1 SGHTS, CDR2 YDEGEE. V was clipped by 4 bases and J by 10 bases, with 6 bases between them. The CDR3 DNA is TGTGCCAGCAGCCGGAGAGAGCAGTTCTTC. Protein product: CASSRREQFF.

This clonotype was seen repeatedly, ten times or more. The chain joins TRBV7-9 to TRBJ1-2; 7 bases are a match to TRBD1. Unmatched junction bases numbered 9, after V lost 5 bases and J lost 0 bases. The CDR3 is 16 amino acids. Germline loops: CDR1 SEHNR, CDR2 FQNEAQ (reference sequence). Here the CDR3 DNA reads TGTGCCAGCAGCCCGGACCTGGGACAGACTAACTATGGCTACACCTTC. Amino acid sequence: CASSPDLGQTNYGYTF.

This clonotype was observed a few times. The chain recombines TRBV7-7 with TRBJ2-7; maybe TRBD2 (6 bases). CDR3 length: 13 residues. Between the trimmed V and J ends, which lost 9 bases and 0 bases, there was a span of 12 bases. The germline gives CDR1 SSHAT, CDR2 FNYEAQ (reference sequence). The CDR3 protein is CASEGGASYEQYF. The CDR3 DNA follows: TGTGCCAGTGAAGGCGGGGCCTCCTACGAGCAGTACTTC.

This clonotype appeared many times. This CDR3 is CASSPPGVSSYNEQFF. The CDR3 coding sequence is TGTGCCAGCTCACCACCGGGGGTGAGCTCCTACAATGAGCAGTTCTTC. The V call is TRBV18, the J call TRBJ2-1; the D gene could be TRBD1 or TRBD2 (5 bases each). The CDR3 is made up of 16 amino acids. Germline CDR1 and CDR2: KGHSH and LQKENI. V lost 0 bases and J 0 bases, leaving 9 bases between the germline ends.

This clonotype has a count of ten or more. The V and J genes are TRBV7-2 and TRBJ2-1; TRBD1 is a possible D gene (6 bases). The CDR3 has 10 amino acids. Germline CDR1 SGHTA, CDR2 FQGNSA. Trimming left V 10 bases short and J 7 bases short, with 8 bases between. Written as DNA, the CDR3 is TGTGCCAACGGACAGAATGAGCAGTTCTTC. Translation: CANGQNEQFF.

The rearrangement joins TRBV5-6 to TRBJ1-5; no clear D. Germline CDR1 reads SGHDT; CDR2 reads YYEEEE. The ends were cut back, 4 bases at V and 3 bases at J, with 8 bases in the middle. The CDR3 has 13 amino acids. The chain's CDR3 is CASSRWANQPQHF. The CDR3 DNA follows: TGTGCCAGCAGCCGATGGGCCAATCAGCCCCAGCATTTT.

This clonotype was seen a few times. The gene calls are TRBV29-1 and TRBJ1-1; no clear D gene. Germline CDR1 and CDR2: SQVTM and ANQGSEA. Trimming pared 4 bases from V and 4 bases from J, leaving 10 bases between. The CDR3 has 12 amino acids. CDR3 DNA sequence: TGCAGCGTTGTCCCCCCGAGCACTGAAGCTTTCTTT. Encoded protein: CSVVPPSTEAFF.